This T cell receptor beta chain was sequenced for a study of early T cells in non-severe SARS-CoV-2 infection. TCRdb passed the 5' RACE reads through MiXCR, listing each CDR3 protein once. The sample lists 84,000 or so distinct CDR3 sequences, over 10% occurring once. With respect to this clonotype: A clone one base away is much larger, so this may be a read error.

Sequencing was carried out using whole blood. This TCR derives from an adult who was a healthcare worker with PCR-confirmed SARS-CoV-2 infection or an uninfected control (not recorded which).

In DNA, the CDR3 is TGTGCCAGCAGTACCCAATATTTGGAGCAGTACTTC. It is translated as CASSTQYLEQYF. The chain combines TRBV6-2 or TRBV6-3 with TRBJ2-7; no reliable D call. This CDR3 comprises 12 residues. Trimming pared 5 bases from V and 7 bases from J, leaving 12 bases between. The germline V gene encodes CDR1 MNHEY and CDR2 SVGEGT.